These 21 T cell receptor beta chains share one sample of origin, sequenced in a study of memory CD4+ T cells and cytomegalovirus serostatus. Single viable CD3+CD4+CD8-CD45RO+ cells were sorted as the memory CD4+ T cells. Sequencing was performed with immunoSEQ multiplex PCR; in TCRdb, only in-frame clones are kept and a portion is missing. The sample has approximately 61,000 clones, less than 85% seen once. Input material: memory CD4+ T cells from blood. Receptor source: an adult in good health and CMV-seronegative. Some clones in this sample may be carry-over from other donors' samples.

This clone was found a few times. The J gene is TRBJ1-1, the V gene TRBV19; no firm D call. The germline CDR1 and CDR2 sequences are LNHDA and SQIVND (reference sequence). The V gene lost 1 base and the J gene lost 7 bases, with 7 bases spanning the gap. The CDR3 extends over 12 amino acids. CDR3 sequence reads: CASSIARNEAFF. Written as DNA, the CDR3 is TGTGCCAGTAGTATAGCCAGAAATGAAGCTTTCTTT.

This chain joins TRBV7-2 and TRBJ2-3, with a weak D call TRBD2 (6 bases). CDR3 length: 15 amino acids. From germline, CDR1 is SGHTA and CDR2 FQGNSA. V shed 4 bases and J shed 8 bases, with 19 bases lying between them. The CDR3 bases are TGTGCCAGCAGCTCACTGGGGATAGCGGAGCTTACGCAGTATTTT. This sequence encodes CASSSLGIAELTQYF.

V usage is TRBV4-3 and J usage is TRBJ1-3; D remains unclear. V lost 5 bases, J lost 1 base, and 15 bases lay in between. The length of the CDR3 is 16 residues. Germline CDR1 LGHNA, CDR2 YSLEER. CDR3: CASSVRLTLSGNTIYF. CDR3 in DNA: TGCGCCAGCAGCGTCCGCCTTACTCTGTCTGGAAACACCATATATTTT.

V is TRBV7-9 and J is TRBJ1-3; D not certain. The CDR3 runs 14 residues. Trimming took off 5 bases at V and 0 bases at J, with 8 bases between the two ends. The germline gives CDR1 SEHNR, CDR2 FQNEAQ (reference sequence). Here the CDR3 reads CASSPKSSGNTIYF. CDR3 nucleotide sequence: TGTGCCAGCAGCCCCAAGAGCTCTGGAAACACCATATATTTT.

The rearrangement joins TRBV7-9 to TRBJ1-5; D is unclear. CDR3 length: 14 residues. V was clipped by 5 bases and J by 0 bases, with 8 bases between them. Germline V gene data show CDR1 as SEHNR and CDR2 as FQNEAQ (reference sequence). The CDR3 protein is CASSAQTSNQPQHF. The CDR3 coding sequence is TGTGCCAGCAGCGCTCAGACTAGCAATCAGCCCCAGCATTTT.

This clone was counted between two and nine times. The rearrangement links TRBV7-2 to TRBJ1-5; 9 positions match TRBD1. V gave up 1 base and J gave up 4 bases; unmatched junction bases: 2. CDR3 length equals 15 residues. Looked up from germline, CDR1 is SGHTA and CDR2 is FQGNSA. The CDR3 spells CASSLVGTGNQPQHF. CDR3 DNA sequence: TGTGCCAGCAGCTTAGTAGGGACAGGGAATCAGCCCCAGCATTTT. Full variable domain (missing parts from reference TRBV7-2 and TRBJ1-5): GAGVSQSPSNKVTEKGKDVELRCDPISGHTALYWYRQSLGQGLEFLIYFQGNSAPDKSGLPSDRFSAERTGGSVSTLTIQRTQQEDSAVYLCASSLVGTGNQPQHFGDGTRLSIL.

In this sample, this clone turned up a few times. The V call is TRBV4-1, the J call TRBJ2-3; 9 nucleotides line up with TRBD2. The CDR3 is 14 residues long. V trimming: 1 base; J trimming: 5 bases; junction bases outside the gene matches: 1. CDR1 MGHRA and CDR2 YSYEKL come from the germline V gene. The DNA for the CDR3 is TGCGCCAGCAGCCAAGGACTAGCGGAAGATACGCAGTATTTT. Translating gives CASSQGLAEDTQYF.

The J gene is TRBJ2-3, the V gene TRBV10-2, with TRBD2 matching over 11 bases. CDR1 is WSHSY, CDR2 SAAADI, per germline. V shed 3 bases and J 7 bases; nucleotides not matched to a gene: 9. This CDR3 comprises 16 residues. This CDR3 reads CASSEVAGGLVNTQYF. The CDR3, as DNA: TGCGCCAGCAGTGAAGTAGCGGGGGGGCTAGTTAATACGCAGTATTTT.

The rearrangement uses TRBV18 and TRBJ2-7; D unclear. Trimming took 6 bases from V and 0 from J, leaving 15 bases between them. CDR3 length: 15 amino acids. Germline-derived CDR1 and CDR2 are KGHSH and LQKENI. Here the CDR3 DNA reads TGTGCCAGCTCTCCCGGCTTACTCAGCTCCTACGAGCAGTACTTC. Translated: CASSPGLLSSYEQYF.

As DNA, the CDR3 is TGTGCCAGCAGTTTTCAGGGAATAGGTCACTATGGCTACACCTTC. Protein: CASSFQGIGHYGYTF. The chain recombines TRBV9 with TRBJ1-2; D might be TRBD1 (5 bases). CDR3 length: 15 amino acids. Germline V gene sequence: CDR1 SGDLS, CDR2 YYNGEE. V lost 5 bases, J lost 3 bases, and 17 bases lay in between.

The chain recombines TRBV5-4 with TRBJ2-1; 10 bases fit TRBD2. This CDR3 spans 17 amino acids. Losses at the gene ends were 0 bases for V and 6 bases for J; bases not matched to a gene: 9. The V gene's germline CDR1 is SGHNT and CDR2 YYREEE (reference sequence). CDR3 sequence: CASSLGPLAGGGNEQFF. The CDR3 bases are TGTGCCAGCAGCTTGGGACCGTTAGCGGGAGGAGGCAATGAGCAGTTCTTC.

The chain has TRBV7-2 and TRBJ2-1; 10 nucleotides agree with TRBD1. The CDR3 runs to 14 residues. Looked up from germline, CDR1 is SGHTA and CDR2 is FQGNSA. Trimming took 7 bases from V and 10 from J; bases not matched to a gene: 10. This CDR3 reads CASTQGQGGREQFF. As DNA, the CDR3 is TGTGCCAGCACCCAAGGACAGGGGGGACGGGAGCAGTTCTTC. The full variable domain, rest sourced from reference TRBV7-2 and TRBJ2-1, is GAGVSQSPSNKVTEKGKDVELRCDPISGHTALYWYRQSLGQGLEFLIYFQGNSAPDKSGLPSDRFSAERTGGSVSTLTIQRTQQEDSAVYLCASTQGQGGREQFFGPGTRLTVL.

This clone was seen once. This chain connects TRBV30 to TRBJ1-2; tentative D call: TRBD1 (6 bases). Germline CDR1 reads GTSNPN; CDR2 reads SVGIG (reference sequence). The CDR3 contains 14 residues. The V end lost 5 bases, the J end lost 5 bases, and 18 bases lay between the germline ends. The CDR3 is CAWGRGHRLYGYTF. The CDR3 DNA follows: TGTGCCTGGGGCCGGGGACATCGACTTTATGGCTACACCTTC.

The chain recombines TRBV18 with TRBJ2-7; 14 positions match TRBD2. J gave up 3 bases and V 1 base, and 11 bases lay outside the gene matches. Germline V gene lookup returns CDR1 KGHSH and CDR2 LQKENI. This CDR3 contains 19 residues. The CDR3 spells CASSPRVQGLAGALYEQYF. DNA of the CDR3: TGTGCCAGCTCACCACGGGTCCAGGGACTAGCGGGGGCCCTCTACGAGCAGTACTTC.

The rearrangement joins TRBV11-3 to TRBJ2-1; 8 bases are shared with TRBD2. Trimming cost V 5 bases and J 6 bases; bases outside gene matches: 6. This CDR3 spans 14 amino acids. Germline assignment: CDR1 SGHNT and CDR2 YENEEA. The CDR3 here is CASSPGTSRNEQFF. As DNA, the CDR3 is TGTGCCAGCAGCCCGGGGACTAGTCGCAATGAGCAGTTCTTC.

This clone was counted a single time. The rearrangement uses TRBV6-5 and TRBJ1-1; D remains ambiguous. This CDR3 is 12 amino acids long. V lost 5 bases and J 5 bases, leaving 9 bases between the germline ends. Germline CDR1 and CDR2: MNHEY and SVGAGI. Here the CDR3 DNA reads TGTGCCAGCAGTCCAGGTTCGACTGAAGCTTTCTTT. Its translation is CASSPGSTEAFF.

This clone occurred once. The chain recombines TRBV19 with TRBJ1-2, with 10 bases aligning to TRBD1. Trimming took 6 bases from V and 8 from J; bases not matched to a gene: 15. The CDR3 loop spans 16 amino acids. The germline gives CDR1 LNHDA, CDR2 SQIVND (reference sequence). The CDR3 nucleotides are TGTGCCAGTAGCCTACCGGACAGGGGGACCGGATGGGGCTACACCTTC. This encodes CASSLPDRGTGWGYTF.

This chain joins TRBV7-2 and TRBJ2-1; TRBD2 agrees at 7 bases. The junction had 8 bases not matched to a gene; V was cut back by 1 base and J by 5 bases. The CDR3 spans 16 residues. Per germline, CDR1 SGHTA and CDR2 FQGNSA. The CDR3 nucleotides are TGTGCCAGCAGCTTAGGCTTTGGACTAGAAGACAATGAGCAGTTCTTC. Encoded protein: CASSLGFGLEDNEQFF.

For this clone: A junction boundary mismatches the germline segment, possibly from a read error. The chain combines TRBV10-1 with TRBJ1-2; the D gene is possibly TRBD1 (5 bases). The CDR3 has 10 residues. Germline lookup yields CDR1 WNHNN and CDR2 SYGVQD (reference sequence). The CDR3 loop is CASSESRGAF. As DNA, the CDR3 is TGCGCCAGCAGTGAGTCGAGGGGTGCCTTC.

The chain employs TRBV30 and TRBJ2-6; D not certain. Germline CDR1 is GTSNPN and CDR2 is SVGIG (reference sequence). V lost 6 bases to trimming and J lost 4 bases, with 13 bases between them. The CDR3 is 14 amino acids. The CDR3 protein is CACHPPAGANVLTF. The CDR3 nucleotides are TGTGCCTGTCACCCTCCTGCAGGGGCCAACGTCCTGACTTTC. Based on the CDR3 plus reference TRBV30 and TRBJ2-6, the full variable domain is SQTIHQWPATLVQPVGSPLSLECTVEGTSNPNLYWYRQAAGRGLQLLFYSVGIGQISSEVPQNLSASRPQDRQFILSSKKLLLSDSGFYLCACHPPAGANVLTFGAGSRLTVL.

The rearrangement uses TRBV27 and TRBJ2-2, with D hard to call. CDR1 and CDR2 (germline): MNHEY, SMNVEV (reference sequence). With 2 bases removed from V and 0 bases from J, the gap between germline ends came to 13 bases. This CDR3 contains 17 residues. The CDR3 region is CASSLRLMNANTGELFF. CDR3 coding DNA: TGTGCCAGCAGTTTAAGATTGATGAACGCGAACACCGGGGAGCTGTTTTTT.